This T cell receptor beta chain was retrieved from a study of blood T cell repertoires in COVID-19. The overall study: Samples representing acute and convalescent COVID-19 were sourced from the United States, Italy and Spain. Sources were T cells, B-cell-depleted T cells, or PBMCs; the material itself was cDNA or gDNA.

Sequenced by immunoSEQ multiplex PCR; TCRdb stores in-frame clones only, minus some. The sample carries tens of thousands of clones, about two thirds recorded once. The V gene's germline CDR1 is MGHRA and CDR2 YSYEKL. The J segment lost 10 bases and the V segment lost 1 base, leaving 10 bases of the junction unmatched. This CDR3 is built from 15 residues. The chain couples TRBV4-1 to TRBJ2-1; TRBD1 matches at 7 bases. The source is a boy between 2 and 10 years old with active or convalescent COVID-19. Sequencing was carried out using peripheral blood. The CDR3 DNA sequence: TGCGCCAGCAGCCAAGGGGTAGACAGGGTCAACGAGCAGTTCTTC. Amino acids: CASSQGVDRVNEQFF.